The 5 T cell receptor beta chains in this list originate from one sample, sequenced in a study of beta chain features in type 1 diabetes. Sequenced material consisted of expressed TCRB transcripts (all of the isolated RNA was reverse transcribed). Only in-frame clones appear in the TCRdb table, and some are missing; sequencing was by immunoSEQ multiplex PCR. The sample holds 300,000 to 400,000 clones, 9.5% to 10% seen once. Their antigens remain unidentified. Study findings and constraints: People with Type 1 diabetes carried modestly yet significantly shorter TCRB CDR3s in all four CD4+ subsets.

Sequencing was performed on central memory CD4+ T cells from blood. These receptors were taken from a man under 40 with type 1 diabetes.

V gene TRBV6-1 combines with J gene TRBJ2-5; D is unresolved. The J call could be wrong; TRBJ2-7 is a better fit for the DNA end. The CDR3 length is 13 residues. Germline assignment: CDR1 MNHNS and CDR2 SASEGT. The CDR3 region has the DNA TGTGCCAGCAAGTACTCGAGCTCCTACGAGCAGTACTTC. It specifies CASKYSSSYEQYF.

This chain uses TRBV5-8 with TRBJ2-7; 8 nucleotides match TRBD2. V shed 0 bases and J 2 bases; nucleotides not matched to a gene: 7. The germline V gene has CDR1 SGHTS and CDR2 YDEGEE. The CDR3 length is 16 residues. CDR3 residues: CASSLGSGRTPYEQYF. CDR3 bases: TGTGCCAGCAGCTTGGGGAGCGGGAGAACCCCCTACGAGCAGTACTTC.

A few counts support this clone. The J gene is TRBJ2-7, the V gene TRBV18; D is unclear. CDR3 length equals 13 residues. The V gene's germline CDR1 is KGHSH and CDR2 LQKENI. V was cut by 5 bases and J by 2 bases, with 10 bases left in between. The CDR3 here is CASSAPPAYEQYF. CDR3 DNA: TGTGCCAGCTCAGCCCCCCCCGCCTACGAGCAGTACTTC.

This clone was seen ten or more times. This rearrangement joins TRBV9 to TRBJ2-1, with 13 bases matching TRBD2. CDR1 SGDLS and CDR2 YYNGEE come from the germline V gene. This CDR3 has 17 residues. V lost 4 bases to trimming and J lost 0 bases; unmatched junction nucleotides: 4. CDR3 region: CASSPGTSGTSYNEQFF. The CDR3 nucleotides are TGTGCCAGCAGCCCGGGGACTAGCGGGACCTCCTACAATGAGCAGTTCTTC.

At least ten counts were recorded for this clone. V usage is TRBV13 and J usage is TRBJ2-1, with TRBD1 identical over 9 bases. The V gene end was trimmed by 0 bases and the J gene end by 6 bases; junction bases not matched to a gene: 12. The V gene's germline CDR1 is PRHDT and CDR2 FYEKMQ (reference sequence). The CDR3 covers 18 residues. The CDR3 DNA is TGTGCCAGCAGCTTAGGTCCCGTGGGACAGGGTAATAGCAATGAGCAGTTCTTC. Amino acids: CASSLGPVGQGNSNEQFF.